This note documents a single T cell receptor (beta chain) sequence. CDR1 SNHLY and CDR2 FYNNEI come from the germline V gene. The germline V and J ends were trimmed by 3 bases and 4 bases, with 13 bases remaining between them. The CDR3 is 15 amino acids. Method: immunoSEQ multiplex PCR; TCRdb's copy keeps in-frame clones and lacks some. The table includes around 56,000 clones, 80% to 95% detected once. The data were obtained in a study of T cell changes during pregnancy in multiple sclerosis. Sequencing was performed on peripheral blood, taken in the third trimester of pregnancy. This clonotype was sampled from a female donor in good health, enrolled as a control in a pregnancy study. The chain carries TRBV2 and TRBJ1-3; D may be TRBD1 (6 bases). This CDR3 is CASSEAGARGNTIYF. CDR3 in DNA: TGTGCCAGCAGTGAGGCGGGGGCGCGGGGAAACACCATATATTTT.